A selection of T cell receptor beta chains follows, all from one sample in a study of blood T cell repertoires in COVID-19. Generated by immunoSEQ multiplex PCR, the TCRdb table keeps only in-frame clones and is missing some. Of 260,000 or so clones listed, about 87% are singletons. Sequenced input: peripheral blood. Receptor source: a human donor in a cohort sampled during active COVID-19. The CDR3 runs from the conserved cysteine through the conserved F or W. D genes are given only for firm matches.

TRBV19	-	TRBJ2-3	CASSIGTGGTDTQYF
TRBV6-2/TRBV6-3	TRBD2	TRBJ2-3	CASSQRRTSGSADTQYF
TRBV7-9	-	TRBJ1-2	CASSLTPGRGIYGYTF
TRBV24-1	TRBD2	TRBJ2-3	CATGGGPQSGTQYF
TRBV5-5	TRBD2	TRBJ2-7	CASRAGLVYEQYF
TRBV19	-	TRBJ1-1	CASSIKEGLNAFF
TRBV7-8	-	TRBJ1-6	CASSLGGPNSPLHF
TRBV6-5	TRBD2	TRBJ2-5	CASSYSRTSGEETQYF
TRBV4-1	TRBD2	TRBJ2-3	CASSQELAGITDTQYF
TRBV3-1/TRBV3-2	TRBD2	TRBJ2-7	CASSQGLAGGFYF
TRBV3-1/TRBV3-2	-	TRBJ2-7	CASSRYQYEQYF
TRBV5-1	TRBD1	TRBJ1-1	CASTPRQGVAEAFF
TRBV23-1	-	TRBJ2-7	CASSTHWESRRSYEQYF
TRBV5-5	TRBD1	TRBJ1-2	CASSLMGDSRAVGYTF
TRBV6-5	-	TRBJ2-2	CASSSQGNLNTGELFF
TRBV24-1	-	TRBJ2-1	CATGDSVNEQFF
TRBV6-2/TRBV6-3	-	TRBJ1-2	CASSYSSVNYGYTF
TRBV28	TRBD1	TRBJ2-2	CASSSTGRGTGELFF
TRBV2	-	TRBJ1-6	CASTSRTGNSPLHF
TRBV3-1/TRBV3-2	-	TRBJ1-4	CASSMSEAATNEKLFF
TRBV7-2	TRBD1	TRBJ2-1	CASSWGQGRDEQFF
TRBV5-6	TRBD2	TRBJ2-5	CASSLWGTSGQETQYF
TRBV2	TRBD1	TRBJ1-1	CASSGDRVTEAFF
TRBV27	-	TRBJ2-1	CASSLWGTNNEQFF
TRBV28	TRBD1	TRBJ1-6	CASTLGQYNSPLHF
TRBV5-1	TRBD1	TRBJ2-7	CASSTGQVTHEQYF
TRBV11-2	-	TRBJ1-4	CASSPTRVATNEKLFF
TRBV10-1	-	TRBJ1-2	CASSLDKSGGYTF
TRBV29-1	-	TRBJ2-3	CSVSNTDTQYF